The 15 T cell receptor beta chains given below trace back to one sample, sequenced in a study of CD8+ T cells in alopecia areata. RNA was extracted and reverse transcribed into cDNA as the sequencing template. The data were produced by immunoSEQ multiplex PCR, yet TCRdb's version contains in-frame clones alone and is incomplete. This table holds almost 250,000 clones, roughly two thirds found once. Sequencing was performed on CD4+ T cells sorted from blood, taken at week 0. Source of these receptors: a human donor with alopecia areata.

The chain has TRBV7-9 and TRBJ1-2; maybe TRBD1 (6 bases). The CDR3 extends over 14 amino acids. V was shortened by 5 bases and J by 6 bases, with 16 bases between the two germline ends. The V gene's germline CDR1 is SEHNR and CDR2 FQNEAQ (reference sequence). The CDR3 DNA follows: TGTGCCAGCAGCGTAGAGGGGGGTAGAGATGGCTACACCTTC. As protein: CASSVEGGRDGYTF. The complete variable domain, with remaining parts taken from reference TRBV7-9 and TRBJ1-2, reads DTGVSQNPRHKITKRGQNVTFRCDPISEHNRLYWYRQTLGQGPEFLTYFQNEAQLEKSRLLSDRFSAERPKGSFSTLEIQRTEQGDSAMYLCASSVEGGRDGYTFGSGTRLTVV.

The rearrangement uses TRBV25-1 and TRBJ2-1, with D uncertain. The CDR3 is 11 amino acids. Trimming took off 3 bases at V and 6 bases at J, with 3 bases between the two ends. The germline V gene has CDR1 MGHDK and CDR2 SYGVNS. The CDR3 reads CASSDINEQFF. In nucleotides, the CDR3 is TGTGCCAGCAGTGACATCAATGAGCAGTTCTTC.

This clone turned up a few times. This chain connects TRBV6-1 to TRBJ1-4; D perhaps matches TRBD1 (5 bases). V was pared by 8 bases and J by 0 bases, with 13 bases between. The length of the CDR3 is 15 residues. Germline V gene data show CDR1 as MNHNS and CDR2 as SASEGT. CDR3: CASLPQGATNEKLFF. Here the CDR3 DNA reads TGTGCCAGCCTACCTCAGGGTGCAACTAATGAAAAACTGTTTTTT.

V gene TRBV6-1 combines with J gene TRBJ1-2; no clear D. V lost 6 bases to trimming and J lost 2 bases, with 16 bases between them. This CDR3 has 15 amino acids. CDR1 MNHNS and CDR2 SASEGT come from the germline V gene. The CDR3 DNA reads TGTGCCAGCAGCCAACAGAGGGAACGGAACTATGGCTACACCTTC. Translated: CASSQQRERNYGYTF.

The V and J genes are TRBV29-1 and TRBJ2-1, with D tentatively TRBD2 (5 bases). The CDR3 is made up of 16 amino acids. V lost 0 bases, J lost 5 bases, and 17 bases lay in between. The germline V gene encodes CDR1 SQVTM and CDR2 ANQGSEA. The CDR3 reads CSVEDWRGLFDNEQFF. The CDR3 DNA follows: TGCAGCGTTGAAGATTGGAGAGGGCTCTTTGACAATGAGCAGTTCTTC.

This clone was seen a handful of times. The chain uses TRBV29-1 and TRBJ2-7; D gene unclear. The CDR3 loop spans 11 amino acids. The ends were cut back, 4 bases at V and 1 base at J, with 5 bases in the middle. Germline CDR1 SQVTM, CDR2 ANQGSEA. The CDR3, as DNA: TGCAGCGTTGTTGCTTCCTACGAGCAGTACTTC. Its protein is CSVVASYEQYF.

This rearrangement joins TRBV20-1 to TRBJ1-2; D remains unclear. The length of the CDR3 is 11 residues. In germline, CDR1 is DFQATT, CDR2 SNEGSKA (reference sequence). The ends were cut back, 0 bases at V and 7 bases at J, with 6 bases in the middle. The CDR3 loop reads CSARDFPGYTF. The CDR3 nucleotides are TGCAGTGCTAGAGACTTCCCTGGCTACACCTTC.

DNA of the CDR3: TGCAGCGTTGCCGCTAGCGGGGTACAAGAGACCCAGTACTTC. Encoded protein: CSVAASGVQETQYF. The V and J genes are TRBV29-1 and TRBJ2-5, with TRBD2 identical over 9 bases. CDR3 length: 14 amino acids. V shed 4 bases and J 2 bases; nucleotides not matched to a gene: 5. Germline assignment: CDR1 SQVTM and CDR2 ANQGSEA. Together with reference TRBV29-1 and TRBJ2-5, the CDR3 gives the full variable domain: SAVISQKPSRDICQRGTSLTIQCQVDSQVTMMFWYRQQPGQSLTLIATANQGSEATYESGFVIDKFPISRPNLTFSTLTVSNMSPEDSSIYLCSVAASGVQETQYFGPGTRLLVL.

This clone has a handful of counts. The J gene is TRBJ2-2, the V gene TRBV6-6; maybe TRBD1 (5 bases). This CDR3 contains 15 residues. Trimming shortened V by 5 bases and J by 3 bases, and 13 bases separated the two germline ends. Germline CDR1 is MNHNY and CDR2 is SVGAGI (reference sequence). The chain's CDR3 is CASSPPDSYTGELFF. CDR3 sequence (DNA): TGTGCCAGCAGTCCCCCTGACAGTTACACCGGGGAGCTGTTTTTT.

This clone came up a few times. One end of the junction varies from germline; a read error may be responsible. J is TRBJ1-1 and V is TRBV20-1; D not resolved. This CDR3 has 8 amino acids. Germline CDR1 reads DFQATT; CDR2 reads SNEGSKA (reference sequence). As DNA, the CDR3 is TGCAGTGCTAACGACCGGGCGTTT. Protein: CSANDRAF.

The DNA of the CDR3 is TGTGCCAGCAGCTTACCCCTGGCTAGCACAGATACGCAGTATTTT. This codes for CASSLPLASTDTQYF. The chain uses TRBV7-9 and TRBJ2-3; D remains ambiguous. There are 15 residues in the CDR3. Per germline, CDR1 SEHNR and CDR2 FQNEAQ (reference sequence). The germline V and J ends were trimmed by 2 bases and 0 bases, with 9 bases remaining between them. Full variable domain (missing parts from reference TRBV7-9 and TRBJ2-3): DTGVSQNPRHKITKRGQNVTFRCDPISEHNRLYWYRQTLGQGPEFLTYFQNEAQLEKSRLLSDRFSAERPKGSFSTLEIQRTEQGDSAMYLCASSLPLASTDTQYFGPGTRLTVL.

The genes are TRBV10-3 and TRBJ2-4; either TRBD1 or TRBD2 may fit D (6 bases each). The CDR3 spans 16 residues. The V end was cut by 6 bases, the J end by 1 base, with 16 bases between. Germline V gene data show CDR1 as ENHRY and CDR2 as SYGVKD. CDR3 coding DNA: TGTGCCATCAGCGGGGGCGAGCCGGGGGCCAAAAACATTCAGTACTTC. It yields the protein CAISGGEPGAKNIQYF.

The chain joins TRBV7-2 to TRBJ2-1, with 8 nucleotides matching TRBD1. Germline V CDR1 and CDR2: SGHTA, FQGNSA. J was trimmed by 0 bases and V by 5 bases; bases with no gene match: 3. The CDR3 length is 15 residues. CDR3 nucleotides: TGTGCCAGCAGCCGCACAGGGGGCTCCTACAATGAGCAGTTCTTC. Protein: CASSRTGGSYNEQFF.

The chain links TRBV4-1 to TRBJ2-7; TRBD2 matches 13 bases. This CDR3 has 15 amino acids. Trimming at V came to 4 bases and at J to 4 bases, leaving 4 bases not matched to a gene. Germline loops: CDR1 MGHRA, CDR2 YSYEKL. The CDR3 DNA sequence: TGCGCCAGCAGCCGCTTGGGACTAGCGGGGTACGAGCAGTACTTC. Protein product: CASSRLGLAGYEQYF.

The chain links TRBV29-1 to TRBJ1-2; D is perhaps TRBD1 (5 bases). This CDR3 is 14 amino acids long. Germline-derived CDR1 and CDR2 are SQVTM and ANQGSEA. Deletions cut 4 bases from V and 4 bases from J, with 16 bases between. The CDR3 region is CSVGTLTDAYGYTF. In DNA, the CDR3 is TGCAGCGTTGGCACTTTGACAGATGCCTATGGCTACACCTTC.